This TCR beta chain derives from a study of T-cell reconstitution after alpha-beta-depleted transplantation in children. Unique molecular identifiers were used to barcode this TCRbeta library. TCRdb processed the PCR reads anew with MiXCR; each CDR3 protein has one entry. This repertoire shows roughly 400,000 distinct CDR3 sequences, around 21% found once; its top ten account for 3.8%. V lost 1 base and J lost 7, with 17 bases in between. CDR1 is DFQATT, CDR2 SNEGSKA, per germline (reference sequence). CDR3 length: 15 residues. This clonotype was counted many times. The sample consisted of PBMCs from the stem cell graft donor, taken from the stem cell graft. The TCR comes from a human donor who donated a stem cell graft to a child with acute myeloid leukemia. V usage is TRBV20-1 and J usage is TRBJ2-1, with a tentative D call TRBD1 (6 bases). The CDR3 here is CSARGTAASLNEQFF. The CDR3 coding sequence is TGCAGTGCTAGAGGGACAGCCGCTAGCCTAAATGAGCAGTTCTTC.